This T cell receptor beta chain was recovered during a study of blood T cell repertoires in COVID-19. CDR3 length: 16 amino acids. V gave up 0 bases and J gave up 10 bases, with 19 bases separating them. Looked up from germline, CDR1 is SGHVS and CDR2 is FQNEAQ. Sequencing was performed with immunoSEQ multiplex PCR; in TCRdb, only in-frame clones are kept and a portion is missing. The sample gives 140,000 to 150,000 clones, 75% to 85% of which show up once; roughly 13% is in the top ten. The chain joins TRBV7-8 to TRBJ2-1, with D tentatively TRBD2 (6 bases). Sequencing was carried out using peripheral blood. This receptor was identified in a man between 60 and 75 years old with active or convalescent COVID-19. The CDR3, as DNA: TGTGCCAGCAGCTTAGCGGGGGGACCCGGACAAGAGGAGCAGTTCTTC. Encoded protein: CASSLAGGPGQEEQFF.